This T cell receptor (beta chain) was recorded in a study of blood T cell repertoires in COVID-19. This CDR3 has 15 residues. Losses at the gene ends were 6 bases for V and 2 bases for J; bases not matched to a gene: 9. Germline CDR1 SGHRS, CDR2 YFSETQ. TCRdb's table, derived via immunoSEQ multiplex PCR, lists solely in-frame clones and lacks some. The profile shows about 200,000 clones, 84% of them singletons. The specimen was peripheral blood. The sequence derives from a woman in her 50s with active or convalescent COVID-19. The V call is TRBV5-1, the J call TRBJ2-3; TRBD1 matches at 7 bases. DNA of the CDR3: TGCGCCAGCAACCCCGGGACAGTAATCACAGATACGCAGTATTTT. As protein: CASNPGTVITDTQYF.